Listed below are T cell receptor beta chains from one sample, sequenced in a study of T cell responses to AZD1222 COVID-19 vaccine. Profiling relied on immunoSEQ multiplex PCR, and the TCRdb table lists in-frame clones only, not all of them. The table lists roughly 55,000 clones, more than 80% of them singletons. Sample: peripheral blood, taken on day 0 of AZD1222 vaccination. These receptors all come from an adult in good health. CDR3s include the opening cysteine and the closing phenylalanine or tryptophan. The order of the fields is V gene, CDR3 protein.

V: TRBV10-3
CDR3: CAMMDGIAGERNEQFF

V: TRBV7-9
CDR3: CASSVDGEQYF

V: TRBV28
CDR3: CASSSGYGYTF

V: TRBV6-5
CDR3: CASSYSAGENTEAFF

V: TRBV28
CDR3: CASSLSAGNGYTF

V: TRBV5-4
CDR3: CASSFGGATTNEKLFF

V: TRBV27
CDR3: CASSTNPTGTVTMNTEAFF

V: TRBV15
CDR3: CATSSTRAGGDGYTF

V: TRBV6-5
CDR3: CASSQTGGDYDTQYF

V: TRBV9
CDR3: CASSLAGDFLYEQYF

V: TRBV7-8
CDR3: CASSLDGVGTYNEQFF

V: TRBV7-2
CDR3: CASSSQIPGTGELFF

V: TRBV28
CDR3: CASLSGSPSYEQYF

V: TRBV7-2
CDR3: CASSLGGRAGLTTQYF

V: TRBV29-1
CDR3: CSVGRGILRGYTF

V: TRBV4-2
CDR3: CASSQAWAGTSHNEQFF

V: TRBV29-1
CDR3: CSAKQGITGELFF

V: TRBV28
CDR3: CASSFPPTGQGDTEAFF

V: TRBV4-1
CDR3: CASRLGQGYTGELFF

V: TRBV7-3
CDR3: CASSLGVPGSPLHF

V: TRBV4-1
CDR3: CASSQDHTDTQYF

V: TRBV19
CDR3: CASSMAGPYEQYF

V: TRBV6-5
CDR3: CASKDSTDTQYF

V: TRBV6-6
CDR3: CASSRPGTGSMNTEAFF

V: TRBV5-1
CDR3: CASSSYPTTGMNTEAFF

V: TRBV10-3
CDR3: CAISDRTVGNSPLHF

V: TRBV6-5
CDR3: CASGRIQGMNTEAFF

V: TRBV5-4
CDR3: CASSLTSGSPGANVLTF

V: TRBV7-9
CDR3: CASSPGLAGDTQYF

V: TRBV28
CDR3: CASSLWSGRADNEQFF

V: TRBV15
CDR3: CATSKGDSNQPQHF

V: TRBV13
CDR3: CASSYHTGTGSSYGYTF

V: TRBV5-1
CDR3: CASSPGGEGLEQYF

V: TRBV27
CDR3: CASSRTGIGYGYTF

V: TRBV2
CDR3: CASSGPGAAIYEQYF

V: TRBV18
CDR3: CASSPEAGELFF

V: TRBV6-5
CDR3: CASSFTLLEHDTQYF

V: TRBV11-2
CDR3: CASTKSPGETEAFF

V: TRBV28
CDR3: CASSLGSYGYTF

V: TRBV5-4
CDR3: CASNTGPTLGQETQYF

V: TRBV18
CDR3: CASSPTQGRNTIYF

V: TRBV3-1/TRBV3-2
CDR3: CASSGLYEQYF